These 32 T cell receptor beta chains came from one sample sequenced in a study of blood T cell repertoires in COVID-19. TCRdb's copy holds only in-frame clones and misses some; the assay was immunoSEQ multiplex PCR. The data show a few hundred thousand clones, roughly 91% seen once. Sequencing input: PBMCs or T cells enriched from blood (not recorded which). These receptor sequences come from a woman aged 25-40 years who had recovered from COVID-19.

The chain combines TRBV4-3 with TRBJ2-7; the D is unclear. The V and J ends lost 0 bases and 6 bases respectively, with 9 bases between them. CDR3 size: 13 residues. In germline, CDR1 is LGHNA, CDR2 YSLEER. In nucleotides, the CDR3 is TGCGCCAGCAGCCAAGATCTCTTGCGCGAGCAGTACTTC. Translated, it gives CASSQDLLREQYF.

The genes are TRBV24-1 and TRBJ1-6; the match to TRBD1 covers 7 bases. The CDR3 extends over 16 amino acids. From germline, CDR1 is KGHDR and CDR2 SFDVKD. The ends lost 0 bases at V and 10 bases at J; junction bases unmatched: 8. In DNA form, the CDR3 reads TGTGCCACCAGTGATTTGGTCGGGACAGCTGGGTCACCCCTCCACTTT. It yields the protein CATSDLVGTAGSPLHF.

The J gene is TRBJ2-7, the V gene TRBV19; maybe TRBD2 (6 bases). The V end was cut by 1 base, the J end by 2 bases, with 18 bases between. The germline CDR1 and CDR2 sequences are LNHDA and SQIVND (reference sequence). This CDR3 contains 17 residues. This chain's CDR3 is CASSIGVADQIPYEQYF. CDR3 DNA sequence: TGTGCCAGTAGTATAGGAGTAGCGGACCAGATCCCCTACGAGCAGTACTTC. The full variable domain, completed using reference TRBV19 and TRBJ2-7, is DGGITQSPKYLFRKEGQNVTLSCEQNLNHDAMYWYRQDPGQGLRLIYYSQIVNDFQKGDIAEGYSVSREKKESFPLTVTSAQKNPTAFYLCASSIGVADQIPYEQYFGPGTRLTVT.

In the case of this clone: Within the sample, other DNA sequences also encode this same CDR3. The chain combines TRBV28 with TRBJ1-3; 7 nucleotides agree with TRBD1. J was trimmed by 0 bases and V by 2 bases; bases with no gene match: 1. In germline, CDR1 is MDHEN, CDR2 SYDVKM. There are 15 residues in the CDR3. CDR3: CASSLGQDSGNTIYF. The CDR3 coding sequence is TGTGCCAGCAGTTTAGGACAGGACTCTGGAAACACCATATATTTT.

V gene TRBV4-1 combines with J gene TRBJ1-5, with 9 bases lining up with TRBD1. Germline CDR1 reads MGHRA; CDR2 reads YSYEKL. CDR3 length equals 15 residues. Unmatched junction bases numbered 4, after V lost 3 bases and J lost 4 bases. The CDR3 region has the DNA TGCGCCAGCAGCCAGTCTGGGACAGGGAATCAGCCCCAGCATTTT. This codes for CASSQSGTGNQPQHF.

This clone appeared a few times. The V gene is TRBV7-6, the J gene TRBJ2-2, with 10 bases aligning to TRBD2. Germline lookup yields CDR1 SGHVS and CDR2 FNYEAQ. The CDR3 covers 19 residues. The junction had 12 bases not matched to a gene; V was cut back by 2 bases and J by 3 bases. In DNA form, the CDR3 reads TGTGCCAGCAGCTTAAGAACTAGCGGGATTGGAATGGACACCGGGGAGCTGTTTTTT. This sequence encodes CASSLRTSGIGMDTGELFF.

The V call is TRBV18, the J call TRBJ2-3; D possibly corresponds to TRBD2 (5 bases). This CDR3 spans 11 amino acids. V was pared by 5 bases and J by 9 bases, with 9 bases between. The germline V gene has CDR1 KGHSH and CDR2 LQKENI. The CDR3: CASSVLGTQYF. The CDR3 DNA sequence: TGTGCCAGCTCAGTACTAGGGACGCAGTATTTT.

This chain joins TRBV28 and TRBJ1-2, with a tentative D call TRBD1 (5 bases). Germline V gene sequence: CDR1 MDHEN, CDR2 SYDVKM. The CDR3 consists of 13 residues. V was shortened by 8 bases and J by 7 bases, with 17 bases between the two germline ends. DNA of the CDR3: TGTGCCAGCGTGGGGGACGGGAGATTTGGCTACACCTTC. It yields the protein CASVGDGRFGYTF.

This clone was counted a single time. The V gene is TRBV5-4, the J gene TRBJ2-3; unclear D gene. The germline V gene has CDR1 SGHNT and CDR2 YYREEE (reference sequence). Trimming cost V 4 bases and J 0 bases, with 12 bases left between them. This CDR3 spans 15 amino acids. This chain's CDR3 is CASSLEDPSTDTQYF. The CDR3 DNA follows: TGTGCCAGCAGCCTAGAAGATCCTAGCACAGATACGCAGTATTTT.

This clone was counted a single time. This chain connects TRBV7-9 to TRBJ2-2; D perhaps matches TRBD1 (6 bases). This CDR3 region has 15 residues. CDR1 is SEHNR, CDR2 FQNEAQ, per germline (reference sequence). Trimming took 4 bases from V and 5 from J, leaving 14 bases between them. In DNA, the CDR3 is TGTGCCAGCAGCTCCAGGGTAGGGGGAACCGGGGAGCTGTTTTTT. As protein: CASSSRVGGTGELFF.

V usage is TRBV19 and J usage is TRBJ2-5, with TRBD2 matching over 10 bases. There are 12 residues in the CDR3. Germline-derived CDR1 and CDR2 are LNHDA and SQIVND (reference sequence). V gave up 7 bases and J gave up 4 bases; unmatched junction bases: 0. CDR3 coding DNA: TGTGCCAGTACTAGCGGGAGAGAGACCCAGTACTTC. Translating gives CASTSGRETQYF.

V usage is TRBV20-1 and J usage is TRBJ2-4, with D maybe TRBD2 (7 bases). V gave up 3 bases and J gave up 9 bases, with 15 bases separating them. CDR3 length: 13 amino acids. Germline-derived CDR1 and CDR2 are DFQATT and SNEGSKA (reference sequence). CDR3 amino acids: CSASSPRGAIQYF. For the CDR3, the DNA is TGCAGTGCTAGTTCTCCCCGGGGGGCCATTCAGTACTTC.

This chain links TRBV28 with TRBJ1-5; the match to TRBD1 covers 7 bases. The CDR3 consists of 16 residues. Germline CDR1 reads MDHEN; CDR2 reads SYDVKM. V was clipped by 6 bases and J by 2 bases; unmatched bases: 10. The DNA for the CDR3 is TGTGCCAGCAGCCCCCACAGGGGACTAGGCAATCAGCCCCAGCATTTT. It encodes CASSPHRGLGNQPQHF.

The V call is TRBV6-5, the J call TRBJ2-7, with TRBD1 matching 8 bases. The CDR3 runs 13 residues. The trim removed 2 bases at V and 7 bases at J, leaving 4 bases unmatched. CDR1 and CDR2 from the germline V gene are MNHEY and SVGAGI. The CDR3 protein is CASSYGTGAEQYF. DNA for the CDR3: TGTGCCAGCAGTTACGGGACAGGTGCTGAGCAGTACTTC.

This chain links TRBV2 with TRBJ2-5, with a tentative D call TRBD2 (6 bases). The V gene lost 8 bases and the J gene lost 2 bases, with 12 bases spanning the gap. The length of the CDR3 is 13 residues. Germline-derived CDR1 and CDR2 are SNHLY and FYNNEI. CDR3 sequence: CASDGTPQETQYF. CDR3 nucleotides: TGTGCCAGCGACGGGACTCCTCAAGAGACCCAGTACTTC.

The V and J genes are TRBV7-2 and TRBJ2-5, with TRBD1 matching 7 bases. The germline V gene has CDR1 SGHTA and CDR2 FQGNSA. V shed 3 bases and J 5 bases; nucleotides not matched to a gene: 9. The CDR3 extends over 15 amino acids. The CDR3 reads CASSLRTDRFETQYF. DNA for the CDR3: TGTGCCAGCAGCTTGAGAACGGACAGGTTTGAGACCCAGTACTTC.

V gene TRBV11-3 combines with J gene TRBJ2-5, with D maybe TRBD2 (6 bases). With 6 bases removed from V and 3 bases from J, the gap between germline ends came to 17 bases. Per germline, CDR1 SGHNT and CDR2 YENEEA. This CDR3 region has 15 residues. The CDR3 loop reads CASSYGLKAEETQYF. CDR3 DNA sequence: TGTGCCAGCAGTTACGGACTAAAGGCGGAAGAGACCCAGTACTTC.

J is TRBJ1-3 and V is TRBV4-2; 9 positions match TRBD1. Unmatched junction bases numbered 15, after V lost 4 bases and J lost 8 bases. Germline CDR1 is LGHNA and CDR2 is YNFKEQ. This CDR3 spans 17 amino acids. CDR3 in DNA: TGTGCCAGCAGCCTCGGGGGGAACAGGGGGCTATGGGACACCATATATTTT. It encodes CASSLGGNRGLWDTIYF.

V is TRBV13 and J is TRBJ1-1, with 7 bases aligning to TRBD1. Trimming took 5 bases from V and 0 from J; bases not matched to a gene: 3. Germline loops: CDR1 PRHDT, CDR2 FYEKMQ (reference sequence). The CDR3 spans 14 residues. CDR3 protein: CASSIGQVNTEAFF. Here the CDR3 DNA reads TGTGCCAGCAGCATCGGACAGGTGAACACTGAAGCTTTCTTT.

The chain carries TRBV29-1 and TRBJ1-2; 10 bases line up with TRBD1. After removal of 5 bases from V and 3 bases from J, the junction contained 18 bases not matched to a gene. This CDR3 region has 18 residues. Germline lookup yields CDR1 SQVTM and CDR2 ANQGSEA. The CDR3 sequence: CSVTDRGSRRVLDYGYTF. CDR3 bases: TGCAGCGTTACGGACAGGGGGTCGAGGCGAGTCCTCGACTATGGCTACACCTTC.

V gene TRBV4-1 combines with J gene TRBJ2-2, with D tentatively TRBD1 (7 bases). V lost 4 bases, J lost 6 bases, and 21 bases lay in between. Per the germline V gene, CDR1 is MGHRA and CDR2 is YSYEKL. This CDR3 is 17 amino acids long. The CDR3 DNA is TGCGCCAGCAGCCCGAGCAGGGGGGTGTCGGTTGCCGGGGAGCTGTTTTTT. Its protein is CASSPSRGVSVAGELFF.

J is TRBJ1-1 and V is TRBV28; the D gene is possibly TRBD1 (5 bases). There are 13 residues in the CDR3. Germline-derived CDR1 and CDR2 are MDHEN and SYDVKM. V was trimmed by 8 bases and J by 8 bases, leaving 18 bases between them. CDR3 in amino acids: CASGLQGLSEAFF. In DNA, the CDR3 is TGTGCCAGCGGCCTCCAGGGCTTGTCGGAAGCTTTCTTT. The variable domain in full, completed from reference TRBV28 and TRBJ1-1, reads DVKVTQSSRYLVKRTGEKVFLECVQDMDHENMFWYRQDPGLGLRLIYFSYDVKMKEKGDIPEGYSVSREKKERFSLILESASTNQTSMYLCASGLQGLSEAFFGQGTRLTVV.

The chain uses TRBV7-9 and TRBJ2-3; 7 bases line up with TRBD1. The CDR3 is made up of 14 amino acids. With V trimmed by 5 bases and J by 4 bases, 6 bases remained unmatched. The V gene's germline CDR1 is SEHNR and CDR2 FQNEAQ (reference sequence). Written as DNA, the CDR3 is TGTGCCAGCAGCCACGGGACAGCTCCAGATACGCAGTATTTT. This translates into CASSHGTAPDTQYF.

This clone was found once. The rearrangement links TRBV7-3 to TRBJ2-1, with D maybe TRBD2 (6 bases). CDR3 length: 13 residues. Per the germline V gene, CDR1 is SGHTA and CDR2 is FQGTGA. V gave up 0 bases and J gave up 8 bases, with 8 bases separating them. The CDR3 DNA follows: TGTGCCAGCAGCTTAACATGGGGGGATGAGCAGTTCTTC. Its translation: CASSLTWGDEQFF.

The chain is built from TRBV21-1 and TRBJ2-7; the table gives TRBD1 as D, unverified against the DNA. TRBV21-1 is annotated as a pseudogene. CDR3 length: 16 amino acids. CDR3 coding DNA: TGTGCCAGCAGCAAAGGGCGGGGACAGGGGACCTACGAGCAGTACTTC. Protein: CASSKGRGQGTYEQYF.

The V and J genes are TRBV11-2 and TRBJ1-2, with D unresolved. From germline, CDR1 is SGHAT and CDR2 FQNNGV. The CDR3 is 13 residues long. V lost 2 bases to trimming and J lost 5 bases, with 9 bases between them. DNA of the CDR3: TGTGCCAGCAGCTTATCGGGAGGGTATGGCTACACCTTC. Translating it yields CASSLSGGYGYTF.

This clone was counted only a few times. The chain uses TRBV28 and TRBJ1-2; 9 nucleotides match TRBD1. The CDR3 loop spans 15 amino acids. Germline-derived CDR1 and CDR2 are MDHEN and SYDVKM. V was clipped by 5 bases and J by 5 bases; unmatched bases: 9. The CDR3 DNA reads as TGTGCCAGCAGTCCAGCGGGACAGGGTCAGTATGGCTACACCTTC. This gives the protein CASSPAGQGQYGYTF.

This rearrangement joins TRBV4-3 to TRBJ1-2; 9 nucleotides match TRBD1. J lost 4 bases, V lost 1 base, and 13 bases had no gene match. CDR1 and CDR2 from the germline V gene are LGHNA and YSLEER. This CDR3 contains 18 residues. CDR3 DNA sequence: TGCGCCAGCAGCCAAGCCACCCTCGACCCGGGACAGGGCTATGGCTACACCTTC. Translating gives CASSQATLDPGQGYGYTF.

V and J are TRBV2 and TRBJ1-2; TRBD1 might be the D (6 bases). CDR1 is SNHLY, CDR2 FYNNEI, per germline. The CDR3 spans 17 residues. Trimming pared 4 bases from V and 2 bases from J, leaving 20 bases between. The CDR3 loop reads CASSAGTGRSGNYGYTF. The DNA for the CDR3 is TGTGCCAGCAGTGCTGGTACAGGGCGCAGTGGGAACTATGGCTACACCTTC.

The chain combines TRBV2 with TRBJ2-7; 7 nucleotides agree with TRBD2. Germline V gene sequence: CDR1 SNHLY, CDR2 FYNNEI. The CDR3 is 15 residues long. The J segment lost 0 bases and the V segment lost 8 bases, leaving 10 bases of the junction unmatched. CDR3 DNA sequence: TGTGCCAGCGCTGCGGGAGCGGATCCCTCCTACGAGCAGTACTTC. Its translation: CASAAGADPSYEQYF.

The chain joins TRBV19 to TRBJ1-1; no definite D call. Germline CDR1 is LNHDA and CDR2 is SQIVND (reference sequence). This CDR3 has 13 residues. V lost 6 bases and J 0 bases, leaving 8 bases between the germline ends. The CDR3, as DNA: TGTGCCAGTAGGCAGAATTTGAACACTGAAGCTTTCTTT. It translates to CASRQNLNTEAFF.

The chain has TRBV19 and TRBJ1-5, with D tentatively TRBD1 (6 bases). V dropped 1 base and J dropped 4 bases, with 11 bases sitting between them. CDR3 size: 15 residues. Germline values: CDR1 LNHDA, CDR2 SQIVND (reference sequence). DNA of the CDR3: TGTGCCAGTAGTATAGGGGGGCAGGTTAATCAGCCCCAGCATTTT. Translation gives CASSIGGQVNQPQHF.